This T cell receptor beta chain was observed in a study of blood T cell repertoires in COVID-19. In the study overall: Collection of acute and convalescent COVID-19 samples took place in the United States, Italy and Spain. T cells, B-cell-depleted T cells, or PBMCs provided the cDNA or gDNA that served as material.

Germline V CDR1 and CDR2: SNHLY, FYNNEI. J lost 4 bases, V lost 5 bases, and 10 bases had no gene match. The CDR3 has 15 amino acids. The authors' processing: Reference gene primer amplification in the assay estimated nucleated cell counts. Sequencing used immunoSEQ multiplex PCR; TCRdb keeps in-frame clones, though not all of them. V and J calls and clone size follow that table, whereas D and trimming were derived from the DNA. This repertoire shows approximately 15,000 clones, roughly 80% found once; its top ten account for under 30%. The sequence was collected from a human donor in a cohort sampled during active COVID-19. The rearrangement links TRBV2 to TRBJ2-5, with 7 bases matching TRBD1. The material sequenced was peripheral blood. CDR3 bases: TGTGCCAGCAGTTTGAGACAGGGATTAGGAGAGACCCAGTACTTC. This gives the protein CASSLRQGLGETQYF.